Below, 19 T cell receptor beta chains from the same sample are listed, as sequenced in a study of blood T cell repertoires in COVID-19. Sequenced by immunoSEQ multiplex PCR; TCRdb stores in-frame clones only, minus some. The table includes approximately 180,000 clones, roughly 88% detected once. Input material: peripheral blood. These receptors all come from a man aged 55 to 70 with acute or convalescent COVID-19.

V and J are TRBV3-1 (or the pseudogene TRBV3-2) and TRBJ2-1, with TRBD2 as a possible D gene (5 bases). Between the trimmed V and J ends, which lost 0 bases and 9 bases, there was a span of 12 bases. The germline V gene has CDR1 LGHDT and CDR2 YNNKEL (reference sequence). This CDR3 is built from 14 residues. CDR3 sequence (DNA): TGTGCCAGCAGCCAAGACTCGAGCGCGGGTGAGCAGTTCTTC. Translated: CASSQDSSAGEQFF.

The chain couples TRBV2 to TRBJ2-2; the match to TRBD2 covers 13 bases. This CDR3 is 18 amino acids long. From germline, CDR1 is SNHLY and CDR2 FYNNEI. V gave up 9 bases and J gave up 4 bases; unmatched junction bases: 14. CDR3 amino acids: CASLATGLAGVITGELFF. CDR3 sequence (DNA): TGTGCCAGTCTCGCCACCGGACTAGCGGGAGTTATCACCGGGGAGCTGTTTTTT.

The rearrangement links TRBV4-2 to TRBJ2-7; weak D call: TRBD2 (5 bases). The CDR3 contains 14 residues. Germline V gene lookup returns CDR1 LGHNA and CDR2 YNFKEQ. Trimming left V 0 bases short and J 5 bases short, with 11 bases between. The CDR3: CASSQDRGNHEQYF. The CDR3 DNA is TGTGCCAGCAGCCAAGATCGGGGTAACCACGAGCAGTACTTC.

The CDR3 region has the DNA TGTGCCAGCAGCCCAGACGGAGCAGTGTACAATGAGCAGTTCTTC. It codes for CASSPDGAVYNEQFF. The chain couples TRBV6-6 to TRBJ2-1; no clear D gene. The CDR3 loop spans 15 amino acids. Trimming removed 6 bases at V and 4 bases at J, with 16 bases between. Germline assignment: CDR1 MNHNY and CDR2 SVGAGI (reference sequence).

V usage is TRBV7-9 and J usage is TRBJ2-7, with D possibly TRBD2 on 6 matching bases. Germline CDR1 reads SEHNR; CDR2 reads FQNEAQ (reference sequence). Between the trimmed V and J ends, which lost 3 bases and 4 bases, there was a span of 19 bases. The CDR3 consists of 16 residues. The CDR3 coding sequence is TGTGCCAGCAGCTTGGGCCATGGCGGGACCCAATACGAGCAGTACTTC. As protein: CASSLGHGGTQYEQYF.

Concerning this clone: The junction does not match germline at one end; this may be a read error. The chain links TRBV6-5 to TRBJ1-4; 8 bases are a match to TRBD1. Looked up from germline, CDR1 is MNHEY and CDR2 is SVGAGI. The CDR3 extends over 12 amino acids. Here the CDR3 reads CATSRDRSRLFF. CDR3 nucleotide sequence: TGTGCCACCAGTAGGGACAGGAGCCGTCTGTTTTTT.

This clone was counted a few times. The V call is TRBV18, the J call TRBJ1-4; 7 nucleotides agree with TRBD1. Trimming at V came to 0 bases and at J to 0 bases, leaving 4 bases not matched to a gene. The CDR3 extends over 17 amino acids. Germline V lookup: CDR1 KGHSH, CDR2 LQKENI. CDR3 sequence reads: CASSPPGTATTNEKLFF. The CDR3 DNA reads as TGTGCCAGCTCACCACCGGGGACAGCCACAACTAATGAAAAACTGTTTTTT.

The chain is built from TRBV11-2 and TRBJ2-1; no clear D gene. CDR3 length: 13 residues. The V gene lost 1 base and the J gene lost 5 bases, with 6 bases spanning the gap. Germline loops: CDR1 SGHAT, CDR2 FQNNGV. The chain's CDR3 is CASSLGGDNEQFF. The CDR3, as DNA: TGTGCCAGCAGCTTAGGCGGTGACAATGAGCAGTTCTTC.

The rearrangement links TRBV14 to TRBJ1-2; D might be TRBD1 (5 bases). Trimming left V 2 bases short and J 0 bases short, with 10 bases between. This CDR3 region has 15 residues. Germline-derived CDR1 and CDR2 are SGHDN and FVKESK. CDR3 nucleotide sequence: TGTGCCAGCAGCCAATACAGGTCAGCTAACTATGGCTACACCTTC. This translates into CASSQYRSANYGYTF.

Of note for this clone: In the same sample, other DNA sequences code for this CDR3. V and J are TRBV5-6 and TRBJ1-3; perhaps TRBD1 as D (5 bases). CDR1 and CDR2 (germline): SGHDT, YYEEEE. The CDR3 spans 15 residues. V was cut by 1 base and J by 1 base, with 9 bases left in between. This CDR3 reads CASSLLQGSGNTIYF. CDR3 nucleotide sequence: TGTGCCAGCAGCTTGTTGCAGGGTTCTGGAAACACCATATATTTT.

The V gene is TRBV19, the J gene TRBJ2-7, with D perhaps TRBD2 (5 bases). Looked up from germline, CDR1 is LNHDA and CDR2 is SQIVND (reference sequence). Between the trimmed V and J ends, which lost 5 bases and 2 bases, there was a span of 13 bases. The CDR3 is made up of 14 amino acids. Written as DNA, the CDR3 is TGTGCCAGTAGTGAGCCTAGCCGTGCCTACGAGCAGTACTTC. Translating gives CASSEPSRAYEQYF.

This sequence joins TRBV5-1 and TRBJ2-2; 8 bases are a match to TRBD2. V was clipped by 5 bases and J by 7 bases; unmatched bases: 10. Germline values: CDR1 SGHRS, CDR2 YFSETQ. The CDR3 has 15 residues. The CDR3 spells CASSQGLATYGELFF. The CDR3 bases are TGCGCCAGCAGTCAAGGACTAGCCACCTACGGGGAGCTGTTTTTT.

The chain combines TRBV19 with TRBJ2-1; D is unresolved. The CDR3 covers 17 residues. Germline lookup yields CDR1 LNHDA and CDR2 SQIVND (reference sequence). V shed 5 bases and J shed 0 bases, with 17 bases lying between them. CDR3 nucleotides: TGTGCCAGTAGTCTCGGAACAGCCACCCTCTCCTACAATGAGCAGTTCTTC. Protein: CASSLGTATLSYNEQFF.

The chain links TRBV5-4 to TRBJ2-5; a weak D match, TRBD2 (7 bases). V was clipped by 3 bases and J by 5 bases, with 17 bases between them. Germline assignment: CDR1 SGHNT and CDR2 YYREEE (reference sequence). The CDR3 length is 15 residues. The CDR3: CASSSGAGAMETQYF. In DNA form, the CDR3 reads TGTGCCAGCAGCTCGGGGGCGGGAGCTATGGAGACCCAGTACTTC.

V gene TRBV12-3 or TRBV12-4 combines with J gene TRBJ2-1; TRBD1 matches at 7 bases. This CDR3 spans 12 amino acids. V was pared by 4 bases and J by 9 bases, with 3 bases of the junction left unmatched. In DNA, the CDR3 is TGTGCCAGCAGTTCCTCAGGGGGTGAGCAGTTCTTC. Residues: CASSSSGGEQFF.

The chain joins TRBV6-6 to TRBJ2-1, with 9 bases aligning to TRBD2. J was trimmed by 4 bases and V by 5 bases; bases with no gene match: 18. CDR3 length: 19 amino acids. Germline V gene sequence: CDR1 MNHNY, CDR2 SVGAGI (reference sequence). The CDR3 sequence: CASSPMEGSGRPRYNEQFF. CDR3 sequence (DNA): TGTGCCAGCAGTCCGATGGAAGGTAGCGGGAGACCCAGATACAATGAGCAGTTCTTC.

The V call is TRBV3-1 (or the pseudogene TRBV3-2), the J call TRBJ1-5; the match to TRBD1 covers 7 bases. The germline CDR1 and CDR2 sequences are LGHDT and YNNKEL (reference sequence). With V trimmed by 4 bases and J by 3 bases, 3 bases remained unmatched. The CDR3 loop spans 14 amino acids. In DNA, the CDR3 is TGTGCCAGCAGCCTGACAGGGAACAATCAGCCCCAGCATTTT. Translating it yields CASSLTGNNQPQHF.

This clone was recorded only once. The chain has TRBV4-2 and TRBJ1-1; D not resolved. CDR3 size: 14 residues. Trimming shortened V by 0 bases and J by 5 bases, and 10 bases separated the two germline ends. Germline loops: CDR1 LGHNA, CDR2 YNFKEQ. CDR3 region: CASSQDPVVTEAFF. The CDR3 nucleotides read TGTGCCAGCAGCCAAGATCCCGTTGTAACTGAAGCTTTCTTT.

This chain links TRBV19 with TRBJ2-2; 8 bases agree with TRBD2. The CDR3 is 16 amino acids. J lost 2 bases, V lost 3 bases, and 5 bases had no gene match. CDR1 LNHDA and CDR2 SQIVND come from the germline V gene (reference sequence). The CDR3 region is CASSISGTRNTGELFF. CDR3 in DNA: TGTGCCAGTAGTATTTCAGGGACTAGAAACACCGGGGAGCTGTTTTTT.